There are a few counts of the clone carrying this TCR beta chain. Its antigen remains unknown. Documented time point: persistent/refractory GD, antithyroid drugs over 5 years with positive TRAb. The authors made the TCR library using RNA they extracted from PBMCs. This specimen comes from a study of regulatory T cells in long-lasting Graves disease. Study findings and constraints: There were preferences for TRBV28, TRBJ1-2 and TRBJ2-5 in persistent disease.

This CDR3 contains 16 residues. The V segment lost 5 bases and the J segment 2 bases; nucleotides outside the gene matches: 5. Germline lookup yields CDR1 SGHVS and CDR2 FQNEAQ. HTBI primers from iRepertoire and Arm-PCR of CDR3 regions yielded the TCR beta libraries. TCRdb reprocessed the multiplex PCR reads with MiXCR, giving one entry per CDR3 protein. The sample holds around 460,000 distinct CDR3 sequences, approximately 23% seen once. The starting material was peripheral blood mononuclear cells (PBMCs), obtained when the disease was refractory, from a patient treated with antithyroid drugs. The gene calls are TRBV7-8 and TRBJ2-6; 8 bases match TRBD1. The source of this sequence is a female donor with Graves disease. The CDR3 nucleotides are TGTGCCAGCAGCCCGACAGGGGAGCCTGGGGCCAACGTCCTGACTTTC. Its translation: CASSPTGEPGANVLTF.